The subject of this entry is one T cell receptor (beta chain). Its antigen is not identified. The primer mix had 52 TRBV and 13 TRBJ primers. Assay: immunoSEQ multiplex PCR; the TCRdb copy retains only in-frame clones and omits some. The data hold approximately 37,000 clones, with about nine tenths observed a single time. Trimming cost V 2 bases and J 10 bases; bases outside gene matches: 1. The CDR3 totals 12 residues. Germline V gene data show CDR1 as ENHRY and CDR2 as SYGVKD. This record belongs to a study of regulatory T cells. The study, taken as a whole, reports: Hydrophobic residues at CDR3 positions 6 and 7 were enriched in conventional CD4+ T cells of CD3G-deficient patients.

The sample consisted of conventional CD4+ T cells sorted from blood. The V call is TRBV10-3, the J call TRBJ2-1; 8 bases match TRBD2. The origin of this receptor is a person aged 18 to 35 with CD3G deficiency. CDR3 in DNA: TGTGCCATCAGTGAGATAGCGGGGGAGCAGTTCTTC. Its protein product is CAISEIAGEQFF.